The T cell receptor beta chain under discussion was sequenced for a study of siplizumab effects on memory and regulatory T cells. Findings and limits, study-wide: Proliferating Tregs' suppressive function in siplizumab cultures went unconfirmed.

This CDR3 comprises 12 residues. V was shortened by 5 bases and J by 2 bases, with 6 bases between the two germline ends. Looked up from germline, CDR1 is GTSNPN and CDR2 is SVGIG (reference sequence). This clone showed up just a few times. Its target is not known. The study assayed some 100,000 TCR templates per sample. The assay was immunoSEQ multiplex PCR, and TCRdb's table has in-frame clones only and misses some. In the table there are approximately 100,000 clones, 85% to 95% of which are singletons. This chain connects TRBV30 to TRBJ1-4; D ambiguous. Sequenced sample: non-Treg CD4+ T cells sorted from blood. The source is a human donor in good health. The CDR3 region has the DNA TGTGCCTGGGGGCCGACTAATGAAAAACTGTTTTTT. Protein product: CAWGPTNEKLFF.